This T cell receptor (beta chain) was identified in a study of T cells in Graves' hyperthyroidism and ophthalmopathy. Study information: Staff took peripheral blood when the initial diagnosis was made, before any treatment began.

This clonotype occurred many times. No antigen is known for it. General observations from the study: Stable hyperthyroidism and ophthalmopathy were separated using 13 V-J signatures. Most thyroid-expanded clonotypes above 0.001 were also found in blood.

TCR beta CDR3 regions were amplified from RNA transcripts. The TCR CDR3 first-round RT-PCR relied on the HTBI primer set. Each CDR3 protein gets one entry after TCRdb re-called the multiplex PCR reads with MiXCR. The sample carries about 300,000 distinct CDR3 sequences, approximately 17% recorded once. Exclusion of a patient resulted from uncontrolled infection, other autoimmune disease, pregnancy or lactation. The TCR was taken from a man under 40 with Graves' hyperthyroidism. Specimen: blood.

The CDR3 sequence is CASSPLPLVGGDQPQHF. The CDR3 DNA is TGTGCCAGCAGCCCCCTCCCCCTCGTTGGGGGTGATCAGCCCCAGCATTTT. The J gene is TRBJ1-5, the V gene TRBV7-2; tentatively, D is TRBD1 (5 bases). Germline values: CDR1 SGHTA, CDR2 FQGNSA. CDR3 length: 17 amino acids. V was trimmed by 5 bases and J by 5 bases, leaving 22 bases between them. Supplemented by reference TRBV7-2 and TRBJ1-5, the full variable domain reads GAGVSQSPSNKVTEKGKDVELRCDPISGHTALYWYRQSLGQGLEFLIYFQGNSAPDKSGLPSDRFSAERTGGSVSTLTIQRTQQEDSAVYLCASSPLPLVGGDQPQHFGDGTRLSIL.